A single sample gave rise to the 8 T cell receptor beta chains below, sequenced in a study of graft-versus-host responses after intestinal transplantation. Profiled with immunoSEQ multiplex PCR; TCRdb holds only in-frame clones, not every one. The table has about 92,000 clones, around 86% seen once. Which antigens these TCRs recognize remains unknown. Material: unstimulated CD8+ T cells sorted from spleen or lymph node cells, obtained before intestinal transplant. The receptors were sampled from a human donor who received an intestinal transplant.

This clone came up a few times. The chain couples TRBV4-1 to TRBJ2-1; possible D gene TRBD2, 6 bases. V was pared by 3 bases and J by 3 bases, with 9 bases between. CDR1 and CDR2 from the germline V gene are MGHRA and YSYEKL. CDR3 length: 14 amino acids. CDR3 in amino acids: CASSHTGLYNEQFF. Here the CDR3 DNA reads TGCGCCAGCAGCCACACGGGACTCTACAATGAGCAGTTCTTC.

This clone was counted once. V is TRBV5-1 and J is TRBJ2-3, with D possibly TRBD2 on 6 matching bases. The CDR3 runs 15 residues. V lost 0 bases and J 5 bases, leaving 13 bases between the germline ends. Germline V gene lookup returns CDR1 SGHRS and CDR2 YFSETQ. CDR3 amino acids: CASSLARRERDTQYF. The CDR3 coding sequence is TGCGCCAGCAGCTTGGCCCGTCGGGAGAGAGATACGCAGTATTTT. Filled out from reference TRBV5-1 and TRBJ2-3, the complete variable domain reads KAGVTQTPRYLIKTRGQQVTLSCSPISGHRSVSWYQQTPGQGLQFLFEYFSETQRNKGNFPGRFSGRQFSNSRSEMNVSTLELGDSALYLCASSLARRERDTQYFGPGTRLTVL.

The chain has TRBV29-1 and TRBJ1-1; 9 bases align to TRBD1. CDR1 is SQVTM and CDR2 is ANQGSEA in the germline V gene. The CDR3 is 13 amino acids. J gave up 6 bases and V 2 bases, and 4 bases lay outside the gene matches. CDR3 bases: TGCAGCGTTGAAACAGGGGGCCACGCTGAAGCTTTCTTT. Amino acids: CSVETGGHAEAFF.

The rearrangement links TRBV5-4 to TRBJ1-2; a possible D gene is TRBD1 (6 bases). V was shortened by 4 bases and J by 2 bases, with 15 bases between the two germline ends. The germline gives CDR1 SGHNT, CDR2 YYREEE (reference sequence). The CDR3 is 15 residues long. The CDR3, as DNA: TGTGCCAGCAGCCTGACAGGACTTCTGAACTATGGCTACACCTTC. It codes for CASSLTGLLNYGYTF.

The V and J genes are TRBV21-1 and TRBJ2-7; the tabulated D call, TRBD1, remains unverified against the DNA. TRBV21-1 is a pseudogene locus. The CDR3 totals 17 residues. The CDR3 protein is CASSRGQIPAPLAEQYF. The CDR3 nucleotides are TGTGCCAGCAGCAGAGGACAGATACCTGCCCCTCTGGCCGAGCAGTACTTC.

This chain connects TRBV7-9 to TRBJ2-1, with D hard to call. Germline V gene sequence: CDR1 SEHNR, CDR2 FQNEAQ (reference sequence). The CDR3 is 13 amino acids. V dropped 5 bases and J dropped 4 bases, with 9 bases sitting between them. The CDR3 loop is CASSPGPYNEQFF. The CDR3 region has the DNA TGTGCCAGCAGCCCCGGACCTTACAATGAGCAGTTCTTC.

The genes are TRBV19 and TRBJ2-7, with D possibly matching TRBD1 (6 bases). Trimming stripped 4 bases from V and 3 bases from J, with 13 bases between. Germline V gene data show CDR1 as LNHDA and CDR2 as SQIVND (reference sequence). The CDR3 length is 14 residues. The CDR3 DNA reads TGTGCCAGTAGTAAAGTAGGACAGATCTACGAGCAGTACTTC. Its protein product is CASSKVGQIYEQYF.

The chain carries TRBV4-2 and TRBJ2-5; D remains ambiguous. V was trimmed by 0 bases and J by 6 bases, leaving 11 bases between them. The CDR3 runs 14 residues. CDR1 and CDR2 (germline): LGHNA, YNFKEQ. The CDR3 region is CASSQEGLVKTQYF. DNA of the CDR3: TGTGCCAGCAGCCAAGAAGGCCTAGTGAAGACCCAGTACTTC.